The 18 T cell receptor beta chains given below trace back to one sample, sequenced in a study of blood T cells in healthy people across ages. Primed by a sample-barcoded 5' primer and a J-beta primer mix, a second PCR proceeded for about 6 to 11 cycles. MiXCR was run by TCRdb on the 5' RACE reads, yielding one entry per CDR3 protein. The table has about 670,000 distinct CDR3 sequences, roughly 43% seen once; the top ten hold approximately 29%. The sequencing input was blood. These receptors were obtained from a man older than 75 in good health.

V and J are TRBV10-3 and TRBJ1-5; no definite D call. Trimming removed 5 bases at V and 10 bases at J, with 12 bases between. CDR3 length equals 12 residues. Germline V gene data show CDR1 as ENHRY and CDR2 as SYGVKD. The CDR3 region has the DNA TGTGCCATCAGTTCAGACGGCTTTCCCCAGCATTTT. Its translation is CAISSDGFPQHF.

The chain joins TRBV20-1 to TRBJ2-7; D is undetermined. There are 11 residues in the CDR3. Per the germline V gene, CDR1 is DFQATT and CDR2 is SNEGSKA (reference sequence). V dropped 0 bases and J dropped 11 bases, with 11 bases sitting between them. The CDR3 loop reads CSARDPPKEYF. Written as DNA, the CDR3 is TGCAGTGCTAGAGATCCACCGAAGGAGTACTTC.

The V and J genes are TRBV7-8 and TRBJ1-2; D may be TRBD1 (6 bases). From germline, CDR1 is SGHVS and CDR2 FQNEAQ. The V end was cut by 5 bases, the J end by 6 bases, with 16 bases between. The CDR3 spans 14 residues. Here the CDR3 reads CASSVRPGADGYTF. For the CDR3, the DNA is TGTGCCAGCAGCGTAAGGCCGGGGGCGGATGGCTACACCTTC.

The chain is built from TRBV9 and TRBJ2-7; D might be TRBD2 (5 bases). Germline V gene data show CDR1 as SGDLS and CDR2 as YYNGEE. This CDR3 is 15 amino acids long. V dropped 0 bases and J dropped 0 bases, with 10 bases sitting between them. CDR3 sequence reads: CASSVGEGSSYEQYF. The CDR3 bases are TGTGCCAGCAGCGTAGGTGAAGGGAGCTCCTACGAGCAGTACTTC.

The gene calls are TRBV7-2 and TRBJ1-2, with 7 bases matching TRBD1. From germline, CDR1 is SGHTA and CDR2 FQGNSA. The CDR3 sequence is 14 residues long. The V and J ends lost 5 bases and 5 bases, in that order; junction bases with no gene match: 8. The CDR3 protein is CASSIIDRVYGYTF. CDR3 DNA: TGTGCCAGCAGCATTATAGACAGGGTTTATGGCTACACCTTC. Full variable domain (rest looked up from reference TRBV7-2 and TRBJ1-2): GAGVSQSPSNKVTEKGKDVELRCDPISGHTALYWYRQSLGQGLEFLIYFQGNSAPDKSGLPSDRFSAERTGGSVSTLTIQRTQQEDSAVYLCASSIIDRVYGYTFGSGTRLTVV.

The chain is built from TRBV4-1 and TRBJ2-7; D remains ambiguous. The CDR3 has 17 amino acids. Trimming removed 1 base at V and 0 bases at J, with 16 bases between. Germline V CDR1 and CDR2: MGHRA, YSYEKL. The DNA for the CDR3 is TGCGCCAGCAGCCAAGGTTATCGGGTCTCGGGCTCCTACGAGCAGTACTTC. Its protein product is CASSQGYRVSGSYEQYF.

Concerning this clonotype: One junction end does not reproduce the germline sequence, and a read error may be involved. CDR3: CASSEVSGANALTF. CDR3 DNA: TGTGCCAGCAGTGAAGTGTCTGGGGCCAACGCCCTGACTTTC. This rearrangement joins TRBV6-1 to TRBJ2-6; the D gene is possibly TRBD1 (5 bases). This CDR3 is 14 amino acids long. Per the germline V gene, CDR1 is MNHNS and CDR2 is SASEGT.

The chain recombines TRBV27 with TRBJ2-5, with D hard to call. Trimming stripped 6 bases from V and 3 bases from J, with 11 bases between. The CDR3 runs 13 residues. Germline V lookup: CDR1 MNHEY, CDR2 SMNVEV (reference sequence). CDR3: CASSPGSEETQYF. CDR3 DNA: TGTGCCAGCAGCCCCGGATCGGAAGAGACCCAGTACTTC.

In its sample, this clonotype was seen a few times. This chain uses TRBV10-1 with TRBJ2-5, with D hard to call. The CDR3 runs to 13 residues. Germline values: CDR1 WNHNN, CDR2 SYGVQD (reference sequence). The V end lost 5 bases, the J end lost 3 bases, and 10 bases lay between the germline ends. The CDR3 bases are TGCGCCAGCAGTCGGCAGGAAAAAGAGACCCAGTACTTC. It translates to CASSRQEKETQYF.

The rearrangement joins TRBV20-1 to TRBJ2-1, with 9 bases aligning to TRBD2. The CDR3 sequence is 17 residues long. V gave up 4 bases and J gave up 0 bases; unmatched junction bases: 10. In germline, CDR1 is DFQATT, CDR2 SNEGSKA (reference sequence). The CDR3 reads CSAKGLAGQFSYNEQFF. CDR3 DNA sequence: TGCAGTGCTAAGGGCCTAGCGGGACAATTCTCCTACAATGAGCAGTTCTTC.

This clonotype was seen repeatedly, ten times or more. The chain uses TRBV20-1 and TRBJ1-2; TRBD1 might be the D (5 bases). Germline V lookup: CDR1 DFQATT, CDR2 SNEGSKA (reference sequence). V gave up 0 bases and J gave up 3 bases, with 11 bases separating them. The CDR3 sequence is 14 residues long. The CDR3 nucleotides are TGCAGTGCTAGAGAATCAGGGTTGGACTATGGCTACACCTTC. Its protein is CSARESGLDYGYTF.

The CDR3 nucleotides read TGTGCCAGCAGCCGGGGACTAGCGGGAGGGCTAAACATTCAGTACTTC. This encodes CASSRGLAGGLNIQYF. This chain joins TRBV5-4 and TRBJ2-7, with 16 positions matching TRBD2. The J call may be mistaken, given a closer DNA end match to TRBJ2-4. Germline values: CDR1 SGHNT, CDR2 YYREEE (reference sequence). The CDR3 length is 16 residues.

The rearrangement joins TRBV29-1 to TRBJ2-3; the match to TRBD1 covers 9 bases. The length of the CDR3 is 13 residues. The V and J ends lost 7 bases and 6 bases, in that order; junction bases with no gene match: 8. Germline V gene lookup returns CDR1 SQVTM and CDR2 ANQGSEA. CDR3 amino acids: CSGGTGFADTQYF. The DNA of the CDR3 is TGCAGCGGTGGGACAGGGTTTGCCGATACGCAGTATTTT.

The gene calls are TRBV11-2 and TRBJ2-1, with 10 bases fitting TRBD1. Germline CDR1 is SGHAT and CDR2 is FQNNGV. Trimming cost V 3 bases and J 4 bases; bases outside gene matches: 6. The CDR3 extends over 16 amino acids. The CDR3 nucleotides are TGTGCCAGCAGCTTGACCGGGACAGGGGTATACAATGAGCAGTTCTTC. Protein product: CASSLTGTGVYNEQFF.

The table lists this clonotype with a few counts. The chain uses TRBV12-3 or TRBV12-4 and TRBJ1-5; 7 nucleotides agree with TRBD1. The CDR3 has 15 residues. V shed 1 base, J shed 4 bases, and the junction held 4 bases outside the gene matches. The CDR3 loop reads CASSLGQGINQPQHF. In DNA, the CDR3 is TGTGCCAGCAGTTTAGGACAGGGAATAAATCAGCCCCAGCATTTT.

Concerning this clonotype: Its ends do not fully match the called genes, so a read error is possible. This rearrangement joins TRBV11-2 to TRBJ2-1; the D is unclear. Germline CDR1 and CDR2: SGHAT and FQNNGV. The CDR3 consists of 12 residues. The CDR3 nucleotides are TGTGCCAGCAGCTCCGTTAGTGTTGAGCGGTTCTTC. Its protein product is CASSSVSVERFF. Combining the CDR3 with reference TRBV11-2 and TRBJ2-1 gives the whole variable domain EAGVAQSPRYKIIEKRQSVAFWCNPISGHATLYWYQQILGQGPKLLIQFQNNGVVDDSQLPKDRFSAERLKGVDSTLKIQPAKLEDSAVYLCASSSVSVERFFGPGTRLTVL.

This clonotype appeared a few times. The V and J genes are TRBV4-2 and TRBJ2-5; weak D call: TRBD2 (5 bases). Germline V gene data show CDR1 as LGHNA and CDR2 as YNFKEQ. This CDR3 has 15 amino acids. V was clipped by 4 bases and J by 4 bases, with 16 bases between them. This chain's CDR3 is CASSRSSTEAETQYF. In nucleotides, the CDR3 is TGTGCCAGCAGCCGATCCTCGACGGAGGCAGAGACCCAGTACTTC.

This clonotype was detected many times. V gene TRBV11-3 combines with J gene TRBJ1-1; the match to TRBD1 covers 8 bases. The CDR3 sequence is 14 residues long. The V and J ends lost 5 bases and 3 bases, in that order; junction bases with no gene match: 5. Germline CDR1 is SGHNT and CDR2 is YENEEA. CDR3 nucleotides: TGTGCCAGCAGCCCAGGGGGCTTGGACACTGAAGCTTTCTTT. This codes for CASSPGGLDTEAFF.